A selection of T cell receptor beta chains follows, all from one sample in a study of blood T cell repertoires in COVID-19. Libraries were prepared by immunoSEQ multiplex PCR; TCRdb keeps only in-frame clonotypes and omits some of them. The sample holds roughly 150,000 clones, just under 90% seen once. Sequencing was done on a sample of peripheral blood. The receptors derive from a woman in her seventies with COVID-19, enrolled during active disease. CDR3s include the opening cysteine and the closing phenylalanine or tryptophan. Each record gives: V gene, J gene, D gene, clone size, CDR3 protein, CDR3 DNA. D genes are given only for firm matches. Rows may omit the clone size; those that give it use once, few, many or a size class.

TRBV19	TRBJ1-2	TRBD1	-	CASSTYRGVYGYTF	TGTGCCAGTAGTACGTACAGGGGGGTCTATGGCTACACCTTC
TRBV10-3	TRBJ1-4	TRBD1	-	CAISEGTGGKGNEKLFF	TGTGCCATCAGTGAAGGGACAGGGGGCAAGGGTAATGAAAAACTGTTTTTT
TRBV21-1	TRBJ1-5	-	-	CASSSQPQHF	TGTGCCAGCAGTAGTCAGCCCCAGCATTTT
TRBV5-4	TRBJ1-2	TRBD1	-	CASSSGGGLPYGYTF	TGTGCCAGCAGCTCGGGAGGGGGCCTCCCCTATGGCTACACCTTC
TRBV5-5	TRBJ2-7	-	-	CASSLGGTRSYEQYF	TGTGCCAGCAGCTTAGGTGGGACACGCTCCTACGAGCAGTACTTC
TRBV11-2	TRBJ1-2	-	-	CASSRGNTNYGYTF	TGTGCCAGCAGCCGGGGGAACACTAACTATGGCTACACCTTC
TRBV5-4	TRBJ2-5	-	-	CASSLEGRGETQYF	TGTGCCAGCAGCCTTGAGGGCCGAGGGGAGACCCAGTACTTC
TRBV3-1/TRBV3-2	TRBJ1-3	-	-	CASSQELTVSGNTIYF	TGTGCCAGCAGCCAAGAATTGACAGTCTCTGGAAACACCATATATTTT
TRBV19	TRBJ1-2	-	-	CAGGDIRGYGYTF	TGTGCCGGGGGGGACATCAGAGGTTATGGCTACACCTTC
TRBV7-3	TRBJ1-1	-	-	CASSFERNTEAFF	TGTGCCAGCAGCTTCGAGCGGAACACTGAAGCTTTCTTT
TRBV5-3	TRBJ2-3	-	-	CAREFLGKTGGRTDTQYF	TGTGCCAGAGAATTCCTCGGGAAGACGGGGGGCCGCACAGATACGCAGTATTTT
TRBV19	TRBJ1-5	TRBD1	few	CASSIRGQGARQPQHF	TGTGCCAGTAGTATTCGGGGACAGGGGGCCCGGCAGCCCCAGCATTTT
TRBV6-1	TRBJ2-7	TRBD2	-	CASSEGAGEGYEQYF	TGTGCCAGCAGTGAAGGGGCGGGGGAAGGCTACGAGCAGTACTTC
TRBV16	TRBJ1-6	-	-	CASSQLSATGSPLHF	TGTGCCAGCAGCCAATTATCAGCCACGGGATCACCCCTCCACTTT
TRBV5-1	TRBJ1-2	-	-	CASSLEGQGYTF	TGCGCCAGCTCCCTGGAGGGTCAAGGCTACACCTTC
TRBV6-1	TRBJ2-7	-	-	CASSGGGPGTPNSYEQYF	TGTGCCAGCAGTGGGGGGGGGCCCGGGACACCTAACTCCTACGAGCAGTACTTC
TRBV18	TRBJ2-7	-	-	CASSPVRQGKNEQYF	TGTGCCAGCTCACCAGTCCGCCAGGGGAAAAACGAGCAGTACTTC
TRBV2	TRBJ1-1	TRBD1	-	CASKYEGAQNTEAFF	TGTGCCAGCAAGTATGAGGGGGCTCAGAACACTGAAGCTTTCTTT